What follows is one T cell receptor beta chain and its context. The data are from a study of shared T cell receptors in the human thymus. Repertoires were generated with immunoSEQ multiplex PCR, while TCRdb's copy carries only in-frame clones and drops some. The sample shows under 700,000 clones, about 80% of them seen only once. These same data were also listed under a study on human thymus T cells. That work states: Resections from corrective heart surgery provided thymus tissue. It looked as if thymic and blood repertoires used V and J genes in a biased way. Related work showed strongly overlapping thymic repertoires across unrelated individuals.

Material: thymocytes. The clonotype comes from a boy in the first two years of life with a congenital heart defect.

For the CDR3, the DNA is TGTGCCAGCACCCCAGCGCCGTATGGCTACACCTTC. Amino acids: CASTPAPYGYTF. The rearrangement joins TRBV2 to TRBJ1-2; D is uncertain. CDR1 and CDR2 (germline): SNHLY, FYNNEI. CDR3 length: 12 amino acids. The V end lost 7 bases, the J end lost 5 bases, and 11 bases lay between the germline ends.